The rows below give T cell receptor beta chains drawn from one sample of a study of regulatory T cells in long-lasting Graves disease. TCRdb called the multiplex PCR reads again in MiXCR, with one record for every CDR3 protein. The data show 350,000 to 500,000 distinct CDR3 sequences, with 14% seen just once and approximately 15% held by the top ten. These records were also assigned to another study, of T cells in Graves' hyperthyroidism and ophthalmopathy.

The sequenced sample was peripheral blood mononuclear cells (PBMCs), obtained at new diagnosis, from a patient treated with antithyroid drugs. All receptors come from a woman aged 50 to 60 with Graves disease. CDR3s include the opening cysteine and the closing phenylalanine or tryptophan. The D gene is left open where the match is weak. The size entry is marked missing in some rows and otherwise reads once, few, many or a size class.

CDR3 length: 12; J gene: TRBJ1-1; clone size: many; V gene: TRBV2; D gene: .; CDR3 protein: CASSEDRAAAFF; CDR3 DNA: TGTGCCAGCAGTGAAGACAGGGCAGCAGCTTTCTTT
CDR3 length: 15; J gene: TRBJ1-1; clone size: few; V gene: TRBV5-4; D gene: TRBD1; CDR3 protein: CASRPQQGINTEAFF; CDR3 DNA: TGTGCCAGCAGGCCACAACAGGGGATAAACACTGAAGCTTTCTTT
CDR3 length: 14; J gene: TRBJ2-3; clone size: few; V gene: TRBV9; D gene: .; CDR3 protein: CASTKEGVADTQYF; CDR3 DNA: TGTGCCAGCACCAAAGAGGGAGTGGCAGATACGCAGTATTTT
CDR3 length: 14; J gene: TRBJ1-1; clone size: many; V gene: TRBV3-1; D gene: .; CDR3 protein: CASSQDTPVTEAFF; CDR3 DNA: TGTGCCAGCAGCCAAGACACCCCGGTCACTGAAGCTTTCTTT
CDR3 length: 17; J gene: TRBJ1-2; clone size: many; V gene: TRBV6-2/TRBV6-3; D gene: .; CDR3 protein: CASSYYAGAAGFYGYTF; CDR3 DNA: TGTGCCAGCAGTTACTACGCAGGGGCCGCGGGGTTTTATGGCTACACCTTC
CDR3 length: 14; J gene: TRBJ2-7; clone size: .; V gene: TRBV16; D gene: .; CDR3 protein: CASSQRLEGDEQYF; CDR3 DNA: TGTGCCAGCAGCCAAAGGCTCGAAGGGGACGAGCAGTACTTC
CDR3 length: 13; J gene: TRBJ2-7; clone size: many; V gene: TRBV12-3/TRBV12-4; D gene: TRBD2; CDR3 protein: CATLGRGSYEQYF; CDR3 DNA: TGTGCCACCCTGGGGCGGGGGTCCTACGAGCAGTACTTC
CDR3 length: 12; J gene: TRBJ1-5; clone size: many; V gene: TRBV28; D gene: .; CDR3 protein: CASSSPNQPQHF; CDR3 DNA: TGTGCCAGCAGCTCCCCTAATCAGCCCCAGCATTTT
CDR3 length: 13; J gene: TRBJ2-7; clone size: many; V gene: TRBV7-8; D gene: .; CDR3 protein: CASSLETSYEQYF; CDR3 DNA: TGTGCCAGCAGCTTGGAAACCTCCTACGAGCAGTACTTC
CDR3 length: 15; J gene: TRBJ1-1; clone size: many; V gene: TRBV2; D gene: TRBD1; CDR3 protein: CASVTDRGTGTEAFF; CDR3 DNA: TGTGCCAGTGTGACGGACAGGGGTACAGGCACTGAAGCTTTCTTT
CDR3 length: 13; J gene: TRBJ2-7; clone size: many; V gene: TRBV19; D gene: .; CDR3 protein: CASSITSDYEQYF; CDR3 DNA: TGTGCCAGTAGTATCACTTCTGACTACGAGCAGTACTTC
CDR3 length: 16; J gene: TRBJ2-7; clone size: many; V gene: TRBV3-1; D gene: .; CDR3 protein: CASSQLSGSITYEQYF; CDR3 DNA: TGTGCCAGCAGCCAATTGTCAGGCAGTATCACCTACGAGCAGTACTTC
CDR3 length: 16; J gene: TRBJ2-1; clone size: .; V gene: TRBV4-1; D gene: .; CDR3 protein: CASSQVGRGAKHEQFF; CDR3 DNA: TGCGCCAGCAGCCAAGTAGGTAGGGGGGCGAAACATGAGCAGTTCTTC
CDR3 length: 16; J gene: TRBJ2-1; clone size: many; V gene: TRBV6-1; D gene: TRBD1; CDR3 protein: CASSMDRDSLYNEQFF; CDR3 DNA: TGTGCCAGCAGTATGGACCGGGACAGCTTATACAATGAGCAGTTCTTC
CDR3 length: 16; J gene: TRBJ1-5; clone size: many; V gene: TRBV28; D gene: .; CDR3 protein: CASSLATQGSNQPQHF; CDR3 DNA: TGTGCCAGCAGTTTAGCGACTCAGGGGAGCAATCAGCCCCAGCATTTT
CDR3 length: 15; J gene: TRBJ2-7; clone size: many; V gene: TRBV2; D gene: TRBD2; CDR3 protein: CASSARDYSLLEQYF; CDR3 DNA: TGTGCCAGCAGTGCCCGGGACTACTCTTTGCTCGAGCAGTACTTC
CDR3 length: 15; J gene: TRBJ2-7; clone size: many; V gene: TRBV28; D gene: TRBD2; CDR3 protein: CASREPGLSPYEQYF; CDR3 DNA: TGTGCCAGCAGAGAACCGGGACTAAGCCCCTACGAGCAGTACTTC
CDR3 length: 14; J gene: TRBJ2-1; clone size: many; V gene: TRBV5-8; D gene: .; CDR3 protein: CASSSVGTTNEQFF; CDR3 DNA: TGTGCCAGCAGCTCGGTGGGTACTACCAATGAGCAGTTCTTC
CDR3 length: 14; J gene: TRBJ2-2; clone size: few; V gene: TRBV6-2/TRBV6-3; D gene: .; CDR3 protein: CASSTDTGYGELFF; CDR3 DNA: TGTGCCAGCAGTACCGATACAGGGTACGGGGAGCTGTTTTTT
CDR3 length: 20; J gene: TRBJ2-6; clone size: .; V gene: TRBV5-1; D gene: .; CDR3 protein: CASSLYPHDQRSSGANVLTF; CDR3 DNA: TGCGCCAGCAGCTTATACCCTCACGACCAGCGTAGCTCTGGGGCCAACGTCCTGACTTTC
CDR3 length: 16; J gene: TRBJ1-2; clone size: many; V gene: TRBV9; D gene: TRBD1; CDR3 protein: CASSPGGTAGPYGYTF; CDR3 DNA: TGTGCCAGCAGCCCAGGGGGCACCGCCGGACCATATGGCTACACCTTC
CDR3 length: 17; J gene: TRBJ2-1; clone size: many; V gene: TRBV18; D gene: TRBD2; CDR3 protein: CASSPRGLAGAYDEQFF; CDR3 DNA: TGTGCCAGCTCACCACGAGGACTAGCGGGAGCATACGATGAGCAGTTCTTC
CDR3 length: 13; J gene: TRBJ2-1; clone size: many; V gene: TRBV28; D gene: .; CDR3 protein: CASSFRLAGEQFF; CDR3 DNA: TGTGCCAGCAGTTTTAGGCTAGCCGGTGAGCAGTTCTTC
CDR3 length: 15; J gene: TRBJ2-5; clone size: few; V gene: TRBV5-4; D gene: .; CDR3 protein: CASSLGGSGQETQYF; CDR3 DNA: TGTGCCAGCAGCTTGGGAGGGAGTGGGCAAGAGACCCAGTACTTC
CDR3 length: 14; J gene: TRBJ1-2; clone size: .; V gene: TRBV19; D gene: TRBD1; CDR3 protein: CASRWGQGFYGYTF; CDR3 DNA: TGTGCCAGTAGATGGGGACAGGGATTCTATGGCTACACCTTC
CDR3 length: 15; J gene: TRBJ2-7; clone size: .; V gene: TRBV18; D gene: .; CDR3 protein: CASSPVIGLKYEQYF; CDR3 DNA: TGTGCCAGCTCACCAGTAATAGGACTGAAATACGAGCAGTACTTC
CDR3 length: 16; J gene: TRBJ2-7; clone size: .; V gene: TRBV6-1; D gene: TRBD2; CDR3 protein: CASEKGSGRAGYEQYF; CDR3 DNA: TGTGCCAGCGAAAAGGGTAGCGGGAGGGCCGGATACGAGCAGTACTTC
CDR3 length: 12; J gene: TRBJ2-1; clone size: .; V gene: TRBV20-1; D gene: .; CDR3 protein: CSARAPPGEQFF; CDR3 DNA: TGCAGTGCTAGAGCCCCTCCGGGTGAGCAGTTCTTC
CDR3 length: 16; J gene: TRBJ2-7; clone size: many; V gene: TRBV12-3/TRBV12-4; D gene: TRBD1; CDR3 protein: CASSHRDRGPSYEQYF; CDR3 DNA: TGTGCCAGCAGTCACCGGGACAGGGGTCCCTCCTACGAGCAGTACTTC
CDR3 length: 15; J gene: TRBJ2-7; clone size: many; V gene: TRBV11-2; D gene: TRBD2; CDR3 protein: CASSYLAGVENEQYF; CDR3 DNA: TGTGCCAGCAGCTACCTAGCGGGAGTAGAGAACGAGCAGTACTTC
CDR3 length: 17; J gene: TRBJ2-1; clone size: many; V gene: TRBV28; D gene: TRBD1; CDR3 protein: CASSSIETGRKDNEQFF; CDR3 DNA: TGTGCCAGCAGCTCGATCGAGACAGGGCGCAAAGATAATGAGCAGTTCTTC